This T cell receptor beta chain was identified in a study of Graves' ophthalmopathy and Graves' hyperthyroidism (dated by TCRdb to 2016 to 2018). Broadly, across the study: Peripheral blood was collected at initial diagnosis, prior to any treatment. Following sampling, methimazole starting at 30 mg daily was administered to hyperthyroidism patients, and high-dose intravenous methylprednisolone was administered to ophthalmopathy patients. The study used TCR beta repertoire signatures to distinguish Graves' ophthalmopathy from Graves' hyperthyroidism and to predict progression to ophthalmopathy. An independent validation cohort comprised around 20 hyperthyroidism patients and 15 to 17 patients who later progressed from hyperthyroidism to ophthalmopathy. To explore V-J signatures that distinguish ophthalmopathy from hyperthyroidism, a discovery set of more than 90 patients was enrolled, made up of more than 40 with ophthalmopathy and under 65 with stable hyperthyroidism. In total, 135 blood samples were TCR-sequenced: some 43 ophthalmopathy, approximately 80 hyperthyroidism and some 17 hyperthyroidism-to-ophthalmopathy patients. In over 5 hyperthyroidism patients, the T-cell repertoire of thyroid tissue was compared with the T-cell repertoire of blood. The roughly 100 discovery patients were randomly divided into training and test sets at a 7:3 ratio. Overall results and qualifications from the work: Most expanded thyroid clonotypes with frequency above 0.001 were also detected in blood, suggesting blood repertoires may reflect the thyroid immune response. The 13-signature model separated ophthalmopathy from stable hyperthyroidism with over 85% sensitivity and around 84% specificity in cross-validation, and 80%/75% in the test set. Sample size was not predetermined statistically, and investigators were not blinded to group allocation. In validation, the model predicted ophthalmopathy progression with less than 71% sensitivity and roughly 78% specificity; about a dozen predicted patients were CT-confirmed with GO in a median of about 6.1 months.

This clonotype showed up many times. No antigen is known for it. No per-base quality is available; no much larger clone lies one base away. TCR beta CDR3 regions were amplified from RNA transcripts for repertoire sequencing. HTBI primers and the Qiagen OneStep RT-PCR kit were used in a first-round RT-PCR, which was followed by a second-round multiplex PCR, size selection and purification. Sequencing of the libraries was carried out on an Illumina HiSeq2000 in paired-end mode with 100 bp reads. Per the authors' processing: SOAPnuke was used to process the reads, removing any read that contained adapters or uncalled bases, had a mean Phred below 15, or lacked an exact match to the constant primer or identifier. COPE v1.2.5 was used to merge the high-quality paired reads. Clonotypes were defined as unique nucleotide sequences and were aligned to IMGT TRB V, D and J references using MiTCR v1.1. Only V-J combinations with frequency above 0.0001 were analysed, covering 99% to 99.2% of repertoires. A TCR clonal expansion and chaos score per V-J combination was defined as the ratio of F50 clonal expansion to chaos observed in the TCRdist matrix. Welch's t-statistics and random forest were used to reduce the features to 13 V-J combinations, which were then used as input to a naive Bayes classifier. The similarity between thyroid and blood repertoires was quantified using the Morisita-Horn index. TCRdb ran its own pipeline on the public reads, namely fastp trimming at Q25 and MiXCR clone calling, and kept in-frame beta chains. Records with the same CDR3 protein are collapsed into one entry carrying the most frequent genes and DNA. The V and J calls, along with clone size, are taken from TCRdb and not from the paper's own processing. The sample includes 400,000 to 500,000 distinct CDR3 sequences, with around a fifth observed a single time. Of the sample, 2.5% to 3.5% is held by the ten largest clones.

V was cut back by 0 bases and J by 5 bases, leaving a gap of 16 bases between them. The CDR3, from cysteine to phenylalanine, totals 16 residues. The DNA shown is the 48-base CDR3, in frame from base 1. For CDR1 and CDR2, the germline V gene (reference sequence) lists SEHNR and FQNEAQ. Hyperthyroidism was defined as stable when no progression to ophthalmopathy occurred within 18 months of follow-up. Hyperthyroidism patients were newly diagnosed, were aged 18 to 65 years, and had a disease duration under 2 months. Anyone with other autoimmune diseases, uncontrolled infections, pregnancy or lactation was excluded from the study. Diagnosis was based on clinical symptoms, serum thyroxine, TRAb, thyroid ultrasound and orbital computed tomography. Using Ficoll-Paque density gradient centrifugation, PBMCs were isolated from 10 ml of fresh peripheral blood. Trizol reagent was used to extract the total RNA, and its quality was then checked on an Agilent 2100 Bioanalyzer.

The chain is assembled from TRBV7-9 and TRBJ2-5; the D gene cannot be resolved reliably. Sequences were obtained from peripheral blood. The TCR sequence derives from a woman aged 18-30 years with stable Graves' hyperthyroidism. Donor details come from another sample of the same person, matched by shared clones. The CDR3 loop reads CASSLATDGPRETQYF. The bases are TGTGCCAGCAGCTTAGCGACCGACGGTCCCCGGGAGACCCAGTACTTC.